This TCR beta chain was found in a study of cytomegalovirus exposure and HLA in healthy donors. Vbeta (60) and Jbeta (13) primers were used in the PCR. The assay was immunoSEQ multiplex PCR, and TCRdb's table has in-frame clones only and misses some. The sample contains 90,000 to 140,000 clones, roughly 80% of which appear only once. Broader study findings: The study listed roughly 160 cytomegalovirus-associated TCR beta chains. The authors later found HLA-associated TCR beta chains more clonally expanded than equally common others.

Worth noting for this clone: What it binds is unknown.

Germline V gives CDR1 SGHRS, CDR2 YFSETQ. V was pared by 0 bases and J by 5 bases, with 3 bases of the junction left unmatched. CDR3 length: 15 amino acids. The chain links TRBV5-1 to TRBJ2-2, with 8 bases that match TRBD1. The TCR comes from a man aged 25 to 45 in good health and CMV-seropositive. The source material was PBMCs. CDR3 in amino acids: CASSLGDRWTGELFF. As DNA, the CDR3 is TGCGCCAGCAGCTTGGGGGACAGGTGGACCGGGGAGCTGTTTTTT.